Detailed here is one T cell receptor (beta chain). Its target antigen remains unknown. Base qualities are missing; no much larger clone stands one base away. Synthetic TCR analog templates were spiked into each PCR so that absolute template abundance could be estimated from read counts. The immunoSEQ assay was used to amplify TCRbeta CDR3 regions from genomic DNA with bias-controlled V and J gene primers. Sequencing of rearranged TCRbeta segments was performed at approximately 20X coverage. Processing in the source paper ran as follows. Sequencing errors were corrected by clustering and CDR3s were annotated against IMGT to assign V, D and J genes. Only productive TCRbeta rearrangements were used in downstream analyses, excluding out-of-frame or stop-codon sequences. Clonality was computed as one minus Shannon entropy normalized by the log of the number of unique productive sequences. Fisher's exact test with Benjamini-Hochberg correction, at a threshold of adjusted p below 0.01, was used to find clones that differed between time points or between blood and tumor. As stored in TCRdb, this immuneACCESS dataset retains in-frame rearrangements with V and J assigned. A fraction of the clones does not appear; measured against another copy, unresolved V genes explain less than half of the discrepancy, and the remainder lacks a known reason. V, J and clone size are taken as reported in that table, and D and trimming were inferred from the DNA itself. Counted in this sample were around 40,000 clones; around 83% of them appeared once. About 16% of the sample is held by the ten biggest clonotypes.

This sample stems from a study of PD-L1 blockade in urothelial cancer (dated by TCRdb to about 2017). General notes on the study: Every patient began therapy at some point between 2013 and 2015 and was given atezolizumab 1,200 mg intravenously every 3 weeks. About nine tenths of the roughly 29 patients were males with bladder-origin urothelial cancer, and 18 of 29 reported a prior smoking history. Patients had an ECOG performance status of 0 or 1 and had received between 0 and 3 prior chemotherapy regimens. Blood samples were analyzed at 3 weeks after treatment start (second dose) and at 6 weeks after treatment start. Blood samples gave median yields of about 150,000 T cells and tens of thousands of unique TCRs, along with a median clonality of 0.080. Somatic, immune and clinical correlates of response to PD-L1 blockade with atezolizumab in urothelial cancer were the focus of an exploratory multi-omic analysis. Pretreatment tumor samples, along with matched peripheral blood serially collected before and after atezolizumab treatment, were subjected to TCR sequencing. Durable clinical benefit meant progression-free survival longer than 6 months, and TCR features were also tested against progression-free and overall survival. In the same patients who had TCR sequencing, pretreatment tumors also underwent whole exome sequencing and RNA sequencing. Durable clinical benefit was achieved by nine patients and was not achieved by 20 patients. Over 28 patients had pretreatment blood TCR-seq, some 25 had at least one posttreatment blood collection, and some 25 had tumor TCR-seq. Overall study outcomes, separate from this receptor: Patients with durable benefit showed greater expansion of tumor-associated TCR clones in peripheral blood 3 weeks after starting treatment (n ≈ 21, p = 0.022). Because the sample size was small (n of about 27) and many exploratory analyses were performed, the results are intended to be hypothesis-generating. A pretreatment peripheral blood TCR clonality below the median was linked to improved progression-free and overall survival.

A cohort of approximately 31 patients with locally advanced or metastatic urothelial carcinoma, treated at Memorial Sloan Kettering on a trial protocol, was included. Peripheral blood mononuclear cells were collected from each patient pretreatment and during treatment, giving between 1 and 8 total time points per patient. The Qiagen DNeasy Blood extraction kit was used to purify genomic DNA from total PBMCs and tumor samples. PBMCs were collected pretreatment and during treatment, and were isolated and stored as previously described. The germline V gene sets CDR1 to LGHNA and CDR2 to YSLEER. There are 16 amino acids in the CDR3, from cysteine to phenylalanine inclusive. Only CDR3 DNA remains: 48 bases, in frame from the first base. From V the trimming removes 0 bases and from J it removes 4 bases, while the gene matches leave 2 bases of the junction unaccounted for.

The chain uses TRBV4-3 and TRBJ2-5, with 13 bases matching TRBD2. The input for sequencing was PBMCs, taken around atezolizumab (anti-PD-L1) treatment. The TCR was taken from a man in his sixties with urothelial cancer. The nucleotide sequence reads TGCGCCAGCAGCCAAGAGGGGACTAGCGGGGCAGAGACCCAGTACTTC. It specifies CASSQEGTSGAETQYF.